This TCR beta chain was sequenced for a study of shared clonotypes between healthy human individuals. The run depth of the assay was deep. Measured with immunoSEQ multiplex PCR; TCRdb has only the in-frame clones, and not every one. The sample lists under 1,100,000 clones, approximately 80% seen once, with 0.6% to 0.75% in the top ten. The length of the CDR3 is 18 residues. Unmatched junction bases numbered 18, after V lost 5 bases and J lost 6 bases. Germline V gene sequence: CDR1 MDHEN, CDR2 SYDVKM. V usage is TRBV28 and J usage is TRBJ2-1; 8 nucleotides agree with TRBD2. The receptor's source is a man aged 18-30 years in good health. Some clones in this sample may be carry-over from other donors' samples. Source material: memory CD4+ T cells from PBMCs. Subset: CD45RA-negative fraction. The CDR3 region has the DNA TGTGCCAGCAGTACTAATACCGGGACTAGGATATCGCGCAATGAGCAGTTCTTC. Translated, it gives CASSTNTGTRISRNEQFF.